The next 11 T cell receptor beta chains were all read from a single sample in a study of shared clonotypes between healthy human individuals. Positive CCR7 selection of CD45RO-negative cells yielded the naive CD8 cells, and terminally differentiated effector memory CD45RA+ cells were excluded. The assay was immunoSEQ multiplex PCR, and TCRdb's table has in-frame clones only and misses some. The repertoire holds around 2.1 million clones, with roughly 91% as singletons. Material: naive CD8+ T cells from PBMCs. The receptor source for this set is a young man in good health. Some clones in this sample may be carry-over from other donors' samples.

J is TRBJ2-1 and V is TRBV7-9; TRBD2 might be the D (5 bases). Germline V lookup: CDR1 SEHNR, CDR2 FQNEAQ (reference sequence). The CDR3 loop spans 16 amino acids. V shed 1 base and J shed 0 bases, with 10 bases lying between them. CDR3 nucleotide sequence: TGTGCCAGCAGCTTAGGGAGAACTAGCTCCTACAATGAGCAGTTCTTC. Translating it yields CASSLGRTSSYNEQFF.

This rearrangement joins TRBV11-2 to TRBJ2-1, with 7 bases aligning to TRBD2. V shed 5 bases and J 6 bases; nucleotides not matched to a gene: 4. Looked up from germline, CDR1 is SGHAT and CDR2 is FQNNGV. The CDR3 is 13 residues long. The CDR3 here is CASSPRTSNEQFF. CDR3 coding DNA: TGTGCCAGCAGCCCCCGGACTAGCAATGAGCAGTTCTTC.

This sequence joins TRBV5-6 and TRBJ1-2, with D perhaps TRBD1 (5 bases). The CDR3 sequence is 15 residues long. Germline-derived CDR1 and CDR2 are SGHDT and YYEEEE. Trimming pared 0 bases from V and 0 bases from J, leaving 9 bases between. The CDR3 DNA is TGTGCCAGCAGCTTGGCCGGGGGGGCTAACTATGGCTACACCTTC. Its translation: CASSLAGGANYGYTF.

The CDR3 loop reads CSTGSLKTQYF. The CDR3 nucleotides read TGTTCTACTGGGAGTTTGAAGACCCAGTACTTC. The rearrangement joins TRBV6-5 to TRBJ2-5; D might be TRBD2 (5 bases). Germline V gives CDR1 MNHEY, CDR2 SVGAGI. The CDR3 spans 11 residues.

V usage is TRBV30 and J usage is TRBJ1-1, with D uncertain. Germline CDR1 is GTSNPN and CDR2 is SVGIG (reference sequence). CDR3 length: 14 amino acids. Trimming cost V 7 bases and J 3 bases, with 18 bases left between them. This chain's CDR3 is CASDGRDEDTEAFF. DNA of the CDR3: TGTGCCTCGGACGGACGCGACGAGGACACTGAAGCTTTCTTT.

This sequence joins TRBV2 and TRBJ2-3; 12 nucleotides align to TRBD2. Per the germline V gene, CDR1 is SNHLY and CDR2 is FYNNEI. Trimming removed 4 bases from V and 6 bases from J; junction bases left unmatched: 5. The CDR3 length is 15 residues. The CDR3 loop is CASSVRLAGADTQYF. CDR3 nucleotide sequence: TGTGCCAGCAGTGTCCGACTAGCGGGAGCGGATACGCAGTATTTT.

This chain uses TRBV7-9 with TRBJ2-7; possible D gene TRBD2, 6 bases. The CDR3 is 13 residues long. Trimming shortened V by 2 bases and J by 6 bases, and 11 bases separated the two germline ends. CDR1 and CDR2 from the germline V gene are SEHNR and FQNEAQ (reference sequence). The CDR3 loop reads CASSLSGEGEQYF. CDR3 DNA: TGTGCCAGCAGCTTATCGGGAGAAGGCGAGCAGTACTTC.

The chain is built from TRBV11-2 and TRBJ2-7, with 9 bases fitting TRBD1. V was clipped by 1 base and J by 2 bases; unmatched bases: 3. This CDR3 has 15 amino acids. The germline V gene has CDR1 SGHAT and CDR2 FQNNGV. For the CDR3, the DNA is TGTGCCAGCAGCTTAGGGACAGGGGCCCCCTACGAGCAGTACTTC. Its translation: CASSLGTGAPYEQYF.

J is TRBJ1-2 and V is TRBV11-2, with D unclear. The germline V and J ends were trimmed by 2 bases and 8 bases, with 9 bases remaining between them. The germline CDR1 and CDR2 sequences are SGHAT and FQNNGV. CDR3 length: 12 amino acids. CDR3 sequence reads: CASSLRGMGYTF. Written as DNA, the CDR3 is TGTGCCAGCAGCTTACGAGGCATGGGCTACACCTTC.

V gene TRBV27 combines with J gene TRBJ2-7; the D gene could be TRBD1 or TRBD2 (5 bases each). This CDR3 has 15 amino acids. Germline V gene sequence: CDR1 MNHEY, CDR2 SMNVEV (reference sequence). V dropped 4 bases and J dropped 2 bases, with 15 bases sitting between them. CDR3 DNA: TGTGCCAGCAGTTGGAACCGGGACGGACCCTACGAGCAGTACTTC. Translating it yields CASSWNRDGPYEQYF.

The chain couples TRBV11-3 to TRBJ2-7; 7 positions agree with TRBD2. This CDR3 contains 17 residues. From germline, CDR1 is SGHNT and CDR2 YENEEA. The J segment lost 0 bases and the V segment lost 1 base, leaving 9 bases of the junction unmatched. CDR3 region: CASSLGASGAFSYEQYF. The DNA for the CDR3 is TGTGCCAGCAGCTTAGGGGCTAGCGGTGCTTTCTCCTACGAGCAGTACTTC.